This T cell receptor (beta chain) was documented in a study of T cell responses to AZD1222 COVID-19 vaccine. The germline V and J ends were trimmed by 1 base and 9 bases, with 17 bases remaining between them. Germline V lookup: CDR1 SGHNT, CDR2 YYREEE (reference sequence). This CDR3 is built from 15 residues. Remarks on this clone: Its target is not known.

General study findings and limits: Unmutated variant regions are reportedly targeted by nearly half of spike-specific TCRs. It should be noted that donors were predominantly white British and more often female, and clonal diversity was possibly underestimated.

TCRdb's table, derived via immunoSEQ multiplex PCR, lists solely in-frame clones and lacks some. The repertoire consists of around 140,000 clones, with roughly 92% occurring once and the leading ten covering approximately 1.5%. The source material was peripheral blood, sampled on day 0 of AZD1222 vaccination. This receptor was taken from an adult in good health. The V and J genes are TRBV5-4 and TRBJ1-5; the D is unclear. This CDR3 is CASSLRNRSGGPQHF. CDR3 sequence (DNA): TGTGCCAGCAGCTTGCGTAACAGAAGCGGCGGGCCCCAGCATTTT.